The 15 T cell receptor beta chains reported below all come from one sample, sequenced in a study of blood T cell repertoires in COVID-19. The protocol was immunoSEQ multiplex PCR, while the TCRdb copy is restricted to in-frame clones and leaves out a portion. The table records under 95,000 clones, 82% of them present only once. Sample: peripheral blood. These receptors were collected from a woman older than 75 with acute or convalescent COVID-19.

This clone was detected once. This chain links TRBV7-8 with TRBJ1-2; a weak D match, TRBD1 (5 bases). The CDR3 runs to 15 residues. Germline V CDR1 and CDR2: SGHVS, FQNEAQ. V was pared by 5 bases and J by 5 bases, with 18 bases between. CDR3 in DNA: TGTGCCAGCAGCCTGGCGCGGGACTGGGCTTATGGCTACACCTTC. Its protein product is CASSLARDWAYGYTF.

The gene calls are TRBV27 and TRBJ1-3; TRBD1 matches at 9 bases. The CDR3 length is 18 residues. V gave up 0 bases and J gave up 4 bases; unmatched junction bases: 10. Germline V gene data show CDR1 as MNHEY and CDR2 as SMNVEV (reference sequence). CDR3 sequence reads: CASSLSGQGSGAGNTIYF. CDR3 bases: TGTGCCAGCAGTTTATCGGGACAGGGTTCTGGGGCCGGAAACACCATATATTTT.

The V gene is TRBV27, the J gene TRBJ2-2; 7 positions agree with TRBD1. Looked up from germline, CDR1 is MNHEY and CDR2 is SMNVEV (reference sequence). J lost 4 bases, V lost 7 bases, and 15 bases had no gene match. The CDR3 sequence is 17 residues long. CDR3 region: CASNLKPQGVGTGELFF. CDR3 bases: TGTGCCAGCAACCTGAAGCCGCAGGGGGTCGGCACCGGGGAGCTGTTTTTT.

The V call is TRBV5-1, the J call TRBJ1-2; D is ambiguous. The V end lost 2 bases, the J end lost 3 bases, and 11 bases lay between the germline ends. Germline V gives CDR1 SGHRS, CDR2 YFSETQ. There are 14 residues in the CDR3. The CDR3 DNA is TGCGCCAGCAGCTTATCGGCGGGGTACTATGGCTACACCTTC. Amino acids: CASSLSAGYYGYTF.

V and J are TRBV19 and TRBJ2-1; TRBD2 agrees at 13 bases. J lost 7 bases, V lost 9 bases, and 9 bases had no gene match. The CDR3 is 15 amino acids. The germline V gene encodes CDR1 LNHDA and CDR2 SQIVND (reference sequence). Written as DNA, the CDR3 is TGTGCCAGCGCCCCGACTAGCGGGGGGAGGAATGAGCAGTTCTTC. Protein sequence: CASAPTSGGRNEQFF.

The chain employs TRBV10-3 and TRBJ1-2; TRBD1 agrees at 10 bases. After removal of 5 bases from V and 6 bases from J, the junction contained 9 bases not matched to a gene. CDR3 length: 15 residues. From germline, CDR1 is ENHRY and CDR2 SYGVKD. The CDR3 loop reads CAISKDRGNGNGYTF. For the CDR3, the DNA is TGTGCCATCAGTAAGGACAGGGGGAACGGAAATGGCTACACCTTC.

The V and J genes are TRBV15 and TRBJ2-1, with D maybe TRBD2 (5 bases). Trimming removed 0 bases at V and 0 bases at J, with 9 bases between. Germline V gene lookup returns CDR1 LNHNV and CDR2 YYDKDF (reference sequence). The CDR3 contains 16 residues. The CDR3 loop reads CATSREQRSSYNEQFF. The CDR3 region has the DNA TGTGCCACCAGCAGAGAGCAGCGGAGCTCCTACAATGAGCAGTTCTTC.

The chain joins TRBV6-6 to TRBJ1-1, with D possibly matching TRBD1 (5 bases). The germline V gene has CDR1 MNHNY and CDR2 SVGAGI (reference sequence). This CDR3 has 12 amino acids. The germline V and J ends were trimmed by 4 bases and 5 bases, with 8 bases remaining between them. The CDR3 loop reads CASSSGTTEAFF. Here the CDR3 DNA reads TGTGCCAGCAGTTCAGGGACTACTGAAGCTTTCTTT.

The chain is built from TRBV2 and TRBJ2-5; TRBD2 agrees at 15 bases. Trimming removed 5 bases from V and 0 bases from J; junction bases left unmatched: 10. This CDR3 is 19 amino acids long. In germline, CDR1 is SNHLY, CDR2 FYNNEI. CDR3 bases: TGTGCCAGCAGTCGCCGGACTAGCGGGGGGGCCTATAACCAAGAGACCCAGTACTTC. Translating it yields CASSRRTSGGAYNQETQYF.

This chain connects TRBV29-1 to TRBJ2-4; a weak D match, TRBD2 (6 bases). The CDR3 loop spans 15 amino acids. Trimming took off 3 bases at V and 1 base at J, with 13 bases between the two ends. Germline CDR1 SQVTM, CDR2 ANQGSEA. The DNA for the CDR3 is TGCAGCGTTGAGTCCGGGGGAAGGGCCAAAAACATTCAGTACTTC. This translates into CSVESGGRAKNIQYF.

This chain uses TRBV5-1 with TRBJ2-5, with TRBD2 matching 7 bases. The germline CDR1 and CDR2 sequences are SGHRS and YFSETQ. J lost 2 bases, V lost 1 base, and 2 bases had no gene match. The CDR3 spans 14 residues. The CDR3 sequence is CASSLMGGQETQYF. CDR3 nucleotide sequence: TGCGCCAGCAGCTTGATGGGGGGGCAAGAGACCCAGTACTTC.

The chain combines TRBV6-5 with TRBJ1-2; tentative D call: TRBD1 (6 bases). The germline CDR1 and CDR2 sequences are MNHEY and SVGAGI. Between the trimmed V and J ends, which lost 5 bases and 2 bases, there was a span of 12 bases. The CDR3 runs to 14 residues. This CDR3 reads CASSRQGTNYGYTF. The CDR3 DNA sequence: TGTGCCAGCAGTAGGCAGGGGACCAACTATGGCTACACCTTC.

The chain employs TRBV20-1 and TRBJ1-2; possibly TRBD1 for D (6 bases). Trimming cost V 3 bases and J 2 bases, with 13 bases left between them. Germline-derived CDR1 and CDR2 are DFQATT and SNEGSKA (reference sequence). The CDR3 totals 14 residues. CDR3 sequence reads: CSASDGGPNYGYTF. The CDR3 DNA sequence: TGCAGTGCTAGTGATGGGGGCCCAAACTATGGCTACACCTTC.

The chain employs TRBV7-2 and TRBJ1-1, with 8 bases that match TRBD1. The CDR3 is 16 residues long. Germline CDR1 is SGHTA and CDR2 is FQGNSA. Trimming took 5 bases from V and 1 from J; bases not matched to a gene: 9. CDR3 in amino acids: CASSPPGQGWNTEAFF. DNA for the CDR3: TGTGCCAGCAGCCCACCCGGACAGGGATGGAACACTGAAGCTTTCTTT.

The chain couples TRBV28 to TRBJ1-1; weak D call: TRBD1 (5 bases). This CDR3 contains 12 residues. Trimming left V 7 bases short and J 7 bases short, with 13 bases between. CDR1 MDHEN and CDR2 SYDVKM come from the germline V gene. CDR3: CASMLGLSEAFF. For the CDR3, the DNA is TGTGCCAGCATGTTGGGGCTGAGTGAAGCTTTCTTT.